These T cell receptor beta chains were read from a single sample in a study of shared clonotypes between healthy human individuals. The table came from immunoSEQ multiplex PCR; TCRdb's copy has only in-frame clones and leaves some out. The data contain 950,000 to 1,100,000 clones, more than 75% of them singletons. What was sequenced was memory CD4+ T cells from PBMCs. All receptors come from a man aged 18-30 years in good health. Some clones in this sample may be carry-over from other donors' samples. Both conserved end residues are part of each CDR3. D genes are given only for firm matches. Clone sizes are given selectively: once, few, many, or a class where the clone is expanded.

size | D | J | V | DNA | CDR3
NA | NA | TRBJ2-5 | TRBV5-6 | TGTGCCAGCAGCTTTCGGCAGGGTCAAGAGACCCAGTACTTC | CASSFRQGQETQYF
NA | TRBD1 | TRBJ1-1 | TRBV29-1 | TGCAGCGTGTCAGGACAGGGAAGAACTGAAGCTTTCTTT | CSVSGQGRTEAFF
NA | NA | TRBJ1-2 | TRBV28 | TGTGCCAGCAGGCCCGGTGGGCAGTGTGGCTACACCTTC | CASRPGGQCGYTF
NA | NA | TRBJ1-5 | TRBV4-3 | TGCGCCAGCAGCCTAAGCAGGTATTCGGATCAGCCCCAGCATTTT | CASSLSRYSDQPQHF
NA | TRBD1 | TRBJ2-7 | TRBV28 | TGTGCCAGCACCCAGACCCCGGGACAGGGGGGCGCTTACGAGCAGTACTTC | CASTQTPGQGGAYEQYF
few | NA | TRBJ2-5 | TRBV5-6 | TGTGCCAGCAGCTCAGACAGGACCCTTCTGATTCAGTACTTC | CASSSDRTLLIQYF
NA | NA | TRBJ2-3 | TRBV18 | TGTGCCAGCTCACCTTCGGGAGCGTTGACAGATACGCAGTATTTT | CASSPSGALTDTQYF
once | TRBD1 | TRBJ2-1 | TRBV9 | TGTGCCAGCAGCGTAGACGGGACAGGGGTCAATGAGCAGTTCTTC | CASSVDGTGVNEQFF
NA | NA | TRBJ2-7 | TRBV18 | TGTGCCAGCTCACTCGCGGGACAGAACTACGAGCAGTACTTC | CASSLAGQNYEQYF
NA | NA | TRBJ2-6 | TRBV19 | TGTGCCAGTAAGAGACCGGCGGGCTCTGGGGCCAACGTCCTGACTTTC | CASKRPAGSGANVLTF
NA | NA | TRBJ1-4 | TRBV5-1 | TGCGCCAGCAGCCCCGGACTGAAACCTGCAACTAATGAAAAACTGTTTTTT | CASSPGLKPATNEKLFF
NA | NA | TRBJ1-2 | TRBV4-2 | TGTGCCAGCAGCCAAGTGAACGGGGATGGCTACACCTTC | CASSQVNGDGYTF
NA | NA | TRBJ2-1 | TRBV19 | TGTGCCAGTGGGTTGAGGGGATCCTCCTACAATGAGCAGTTCTTC | CASGLRGSSYNEQFF
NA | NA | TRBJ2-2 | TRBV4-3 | TGCGCCAGCGGGGGGTACGGGGAGCTGTTTTTT | CASGGYGELFF
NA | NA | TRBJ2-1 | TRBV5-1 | TGCGCCAGCAAGAGCTCCTACAATGAGCAGTTCTTC | CASKSSYNEQFF
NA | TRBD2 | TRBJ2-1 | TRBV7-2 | TGTGCCAGCAGCCGAGCGGGAGGTACATACAATGAGCAGTTCTTC | CASSRAGGTYNEQFF
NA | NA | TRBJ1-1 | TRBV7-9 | TGTGCCAGCAGCTTACATTCCACAGATTTATCGAGGAGAGCTTTCTTT | CASSLHSTDLSRRAFF
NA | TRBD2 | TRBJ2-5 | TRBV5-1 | TGCGCCAGCAGCATCCGGGGACTAGCGGGAATGGGGCGAGAGACCCAGTACTTC | CASSIRGLAGMGRETQYF
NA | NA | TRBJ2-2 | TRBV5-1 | TGCGCCAGCAGCCCGGGCTTAGGCACCGGGGAGCTGTTTTTT | CASSPGLGTGELFF
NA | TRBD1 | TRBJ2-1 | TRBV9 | TGTGCCAGCAGGGGGCAGGGGGTCTACAATGAGCAGTTCTTC | CASRGQGVYNEQFF
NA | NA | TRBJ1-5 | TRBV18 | TGTGCCAGCTCCCTGGCTGACACTGATCAGCCCCAGCATTTT | CASSLADTDQPQHF
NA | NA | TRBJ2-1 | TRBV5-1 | TGCGCCAGCAGGCCGCGGGCGGGGCCCCTGGATGAGCAGTTCTTC | CASRPRAGPLDEQFF
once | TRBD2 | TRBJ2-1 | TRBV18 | TGTGCCAGCTCACCAGTGGGGACTAGCGGGAGCAATGAGCAGTTCTTC | CASSPVGTSGSNEQFF
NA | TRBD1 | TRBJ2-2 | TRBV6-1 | TGTGCCAGCAGCGAATTCCGGGACAGGGGATCCGGGGAGCTGTTTTTT | CASSEFRDRGSGELFF
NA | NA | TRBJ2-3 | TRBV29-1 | TGCAGCGTGGGGCGGGTGCTCACAGATACGCAGTATTTT | CSVGRVLTDTQYF
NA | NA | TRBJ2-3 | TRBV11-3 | TGTGCCAGCAGCCGCGGGATGTCAGATACGCAGTATTTT | CASSRGMSDTQYF
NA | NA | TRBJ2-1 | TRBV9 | TGTGCCAGCAGCCCCCGGTGGGGTGGGGACAATGAGCAGTTCTTC | CASSPRWGGDNEQFF
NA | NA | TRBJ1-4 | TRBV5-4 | TGTGCCAGCAGCTTGGAGTCGGAGGAAAAACCGTTTTTT | CASSLESEEKPFF
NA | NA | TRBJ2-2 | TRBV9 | TGTGCCAGCAGCGTAGCTTTTTACGGCGCGAACACCGGGGAGCTGTTTTTT | CASSVAFYGANTGELFF
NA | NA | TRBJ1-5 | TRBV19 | TGTGCCAGTACGAGCCAGCCCCAGCATTTT | CASTSQPQHF
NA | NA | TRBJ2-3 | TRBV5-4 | TGTGCCAGCAGCGTTGTTAGCACAGATACGCAGTATTTT | CASSVVSTDTQYF
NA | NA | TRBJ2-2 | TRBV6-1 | TGTGCCAGCATCGGGCAGCCGAACACCGGGGAGCTGTTTTTT | CASIGQPNTGELFF
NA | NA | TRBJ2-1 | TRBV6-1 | TGTGCCAGCAACAAGGGGGGCCCCTTCGATGAGCAGTTCTTC | CASNKGGPFDEQFF
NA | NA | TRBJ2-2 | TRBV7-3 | TGTGCCAGCAGCTTGGAGGGGAGGCTTGGGGAGCTGTTTTTT | CASSLEGRLGELFF
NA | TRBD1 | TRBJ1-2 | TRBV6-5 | TGTGCCAGCAGGAGAGACAGGGCCCTCGAGGGCTACACCTTC | CASRRDRALEGYTF
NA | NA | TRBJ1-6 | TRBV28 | TGTGCCGGACAAAGGAATAATTCACCCCTCCACTTT | CAGQRNNSPLHF
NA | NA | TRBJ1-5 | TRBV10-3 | TGTGCCATCAGTGAGTCCAGAGGTCGGCCCCAGCATTTT | CAISESRGRPQHF
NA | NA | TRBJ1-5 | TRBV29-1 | TGCAGCGTTGCCACTTATAGCAATCAGCCCCAGCATTTT | CSVATYSNQPQHF
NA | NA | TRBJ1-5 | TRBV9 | TGTGCCAGCAGCGTAGGCAGGGCGGGCCAGCCCCAGCATTTT | CASSVGRAGQPQHF
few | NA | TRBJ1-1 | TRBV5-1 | TGCGCCAGCAGTTCAGTTCCCACGGGCACTGAAGCTTTCTTT | CASSSVPTGTEAFF
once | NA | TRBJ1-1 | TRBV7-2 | TGTGCCAGCAGCTTAGTGGGTGCGGGACTGGGCGTCAAGAACACTGAAGCTTTCTTT | CASSLVGAGLGVKNTEAFF
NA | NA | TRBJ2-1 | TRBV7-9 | TGTGCCAGCAGCTTAGTAAGGGCAGGTTCCTACAATGAGCAGTTCTTC | CASSLVRAGSYNEQFF
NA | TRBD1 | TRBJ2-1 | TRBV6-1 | TGTGCCAGCAGTGGCAGACAGGGCTATGAGCAGTTCTTC | CASSGRQGYEQFF
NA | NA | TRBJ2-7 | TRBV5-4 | TGTGCCAGCAGCTTGTTACCCAGGTATCCCCCCTACGAGCAGTACTTC | CASSLLPRYPPYEQYF
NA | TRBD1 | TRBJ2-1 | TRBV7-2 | TGTGCCAGCAGCCAGGGACAGAATAGTTACAATGAGCAGTTCTTC | CASSQGQNSYNEQFF
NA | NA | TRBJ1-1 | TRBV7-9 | TGTGCCAGCAGCTTACACAGCGTGAACACTGAAGCTTTCTTT | CASSLHSVNTEAFF
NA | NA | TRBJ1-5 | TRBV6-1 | TGTGCCAGCAGTGAAGGGACCATAAATCAGCCCCAGCATTTT | CASSEGTINQPQHF
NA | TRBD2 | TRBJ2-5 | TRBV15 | TGTGCCACCAGCAGACTATCTGGGGTGGCGGGAGGGTCAGAGACCCAGTACTTC | CATSRLSGVAGGSETQYF
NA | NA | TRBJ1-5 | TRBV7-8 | TGTGCCAGCAGCTTAAGCCAGGGATCGGGGCCCCAGCATTTT | CASSLSQGSGPQHF